This passage covers 12 T cell receptor beta chains from one sample sequenced in a study of T cells in Graves' hyperthyroidism and ophthalmopathy. RNA transcripts provided the source from which TCR beta CDR3 regions were amplified. During a first-round RT-PCR of the TCR CDR3, the HTBI primer set was used. TCRdb re-called the multiplex PCR reads with MiXCR, one entry per CDR3 protein. The sample carries fewer than 400,000 distinct CDR3 sequences, approximately 15% recorded once. Sequenced sample: blood. These receptors all come from a man between 25 and 39 years old with Graves' hyperthyroidism.

This clonotype has a count of ten or more. This chain connects TRBV2 to TRBJ2-1; 8 bases line up with TRBD1. The J segment lost 8 bases and the V segment lost 0 bases, leaving 12 bases of the junction unmatched. Germline assignment: CDR1 SNHLY and CDR2 FYNNEI. The CDR3 length is 17 residues. The CDR3 nucleotides are TGTGCCAGCAGTGAAGCGCTCCGTCGACAGGGGATTGATGAGCAGTTCTTC. Its translation: CASSEALRRQGIDEQFF. The whole variable domain, remainder taken from reference TRBV2 and TRBJ2-1, is EPEVTQTPSHQVTQMGQEVILRCVPISNHLYFYWYRQILGQKVEFLVSFYNNEISEKSEIFDDQFSVERPDGSNFTLKIRSTKLEDSAMYFCASSEALRRQGIDEQFFGPGTRLTVL.

This clonotype was recorded at least ten times. The chain combines TRBV5-1 with TRBJ2-7, with D possibly matching TRBD1 (6 bases). The germline V and J ends were trimmed by 0 bases and 5 bases, with 9 bases remaining between them. The CDR3 spans 13 residues. Germline CDR1 reads SGHRS; CDR2 reads YFSETQ. CDR3 DNA: TGCGCCAGCAGCTTGGCACAGGGCAACGAGCAGTACTTC. This translates into CASSLAQGNEQYF.

The chain has TRBV9 and TRBJ2-5; D gene uncertain. V was pared by 0 bases and J by 5 bases, with 14 bases between. The germline V gene has CDR1 SGDLS and CDR2 YYNGEE. CDR3 length equals 15 residues. CDR3: CASSVDGSSWETQYF. The CDR3 DNA reads TGTGCCAGCAGCGTAGACGGGTCATCATGGGAGACCCAGTACTTC.

The chain combines TRBV5-8 with TRBJ1-1, with TRBD1 matching over 7 bases. Germline V gene lookup returns CDR1 SGHTS and CDR2 YDEGEE. CDR3 size: 15 residues. Trimming at V came to 0 bases and at J to 5 bases, leaving 7 bases not matched to a gene. CDR3 bases: TGTGCCAGCAGCTTGGAAGGGGGCGGACGAACTGAAGCTTTCTTT. The encoded protein is CASSLEGGGRTEAFF. The entire variable domain, with the rest obtained from reference TRBV5-8 and TRBJ1-1, is as follows: EAGVTQSPTHLIKTRGQQATLRCSPISGHTSVYWYQQALGLGLQFLLWYDEGEERNRGNFPPRFSGRQFPNYSSELNVNALELEDSALYLCASSLEGGGRTEAFFGQGTRLTVV.

In its sample, this clonotype was seen many times. This rearrangement joins TRBV19 to TRBJ1-2, with D tentatively TRBD1 (5 bases). V was clipped by 3 bases and J by 7 bases, with 15 bases between them. CDR1 and CDR2 from the germline V gene are LNHDA and SQIVND (reference sequence). The CDR3 sequence is 14 residues long. The CDR3 nucleotides are TGTGCCAGTAGTATGGGACCCACCTCAGGTGGCTACACCTTC. Its translation: CASSMGPTSGGYTF.

This clonotype was picked up a small number of times. One end of the junction varies from germline; a read error may be responsible. The V gene is TRBV19, the J gene TRBJ2-1, with 10 bases aligning to TRBD2. The CDR3 is made up of 16 amino acids. CDR1 is LNHDA, CDR2 SQIVND, per germline (reference sequence). CDR3 nucleotide sequence: TGTGCCAGTAGTCCAACCGGGACTAGCGTTTACAATGGGCAGTTCTTC. This encodes CASSPTGTSVYNGQFF.

This clonotype was counted at least ten times. The rearrangement uses TRBV2 and TRBJ2-1; D unclear. V was trimmed by 4 bases and J by 2 bases, leaving 9 bases between them. The CDR3 runs to 14 residues. Looked up from germline, CDR1 is SNHLY and CDR2 is FYNNEI. The CDR3 loop is CASSVPGTYNEQFF. The CDR3 DNA follows: TGTGCCAGCAGTGTCCCGGGCACCTACAATGAGCAGTTCTTC.

The V gene is TRBV20-1, the J gene TRBJ2-3; weak D call: TRBD1 (5 bases). CDR3 length equals 14 residues. Germline CDR1 reads DFQATT; CDR2 reads SNEGSKA (reference sequence). Trimming removed 5 bases from V and 1 base from J, with 13 bases in between. CDR3 protein: CSARTTRGTDTQYF. CDR3 sequence (DNA): TGCAGTGCTCGTACTACCAGGGGCACAGATACGCAGTATTTT.

For this clonotype: A read error may be the cause here, since a much bigger clone is one base away. The J gene is TRBJ2-7, the V gene TRBV3-1, with 7 positions matching TRBD2. Per germline, CDR1 LGHDT and CDR2 YNNKEL (reference sequence). The CDR3 totals 15 residues. CDR3 in DNA: TGTGCCGGCAGCCAAGAAACGGGAGGAGCCTACGAGCAGTACTTC. Protein: CAGSQETGGAYEQYF.

On this clonotype: A read error may be the cause here, since a much bigger clone is one base away. CDR3 sequence (DNA): TGCAGTGTTATTACCGGGACTAGCGGGGCCGAAAACATTCAGTACTTC. It encodes CSVITGTSGAENIQYF. The chain uses TRBV20-1 and TRBJ2-4; 13 nucleotides line up with TRBD2. Losses at the gene ends were 7 bases for V and 5 bases for J; bases not matched to a gene: 11. The CDR3 extends over 16 amino acids. Germline CDR1 reads DFQATT; CDR2 reads SNEGSKA (reference sequence).

This clonotype has at least ten counts. The CDR3 protein is CASSSQSAEQFF. Here the CDR3 DNA reads TGTGCCAGCAGTTCCCAGTCGGCTGAGCAGTTCTTC. V and J are TRBV11-3 and TRBJ2-1; D is ambiguous. CDR1 is SGHNT, CDR2 YENEEA, per germline. This CDR3 is built from 12 residues. Trimming took off 6 bases at V and 9 bases at J, with 12 bases between the two ends.

In this sample, this clonotype turned up a few times. The chain has TRBV7-8 and TRBJ1-5; no definite D call. Germline CDR1 reads SGHVS; CDR2 reads FQNEAQ. The V end was cut by 0 bases, the J end by 9 bases, with 6 bases between. The CDR3 totals 12 residues. The CDR3 DNA follows: TGTGCCAGCAGCTTAGCCCGGGGGCCCCAGCATTTT. This codes for CASSLARGPQHF.